A single sample gave rise to the 12 T cell receptor beta chains below, sequenced in a study of cytotoxic CD8 clonotypes in ibrutinib-treated CLL. Clones were read by immunoSEQ multiplex PCR, and TCRdb kept only the in-frame ones, dropping some. The sample lists 5,500 or so clones; 65% to 70% were seen once. The sequencing here drew on PBMCs, taken before ibrutinib treatment. The source of these receptors is a human donor with chronic lymphocytic leukemia.

The chain couples TRBV19 to TRBJ2-3; 9 bases line up with TRBD2. CDR3 size: 16 residues. The V gene's germline CDR1 is LNHDA and CDR2 SQIVND (reference sequence). With V trimmed by 3 bases and J by 2 bases, 6 bases remained unmatched. In DNA, the CDR3 is TGTGCCAGTAGTATTGGTTTAGCGGGGGCCACAGATACGCAGTATTTT. This gives the protein CASSIGLAGATDTQYF.

The rearrangement joins TRBV10-2 to TRBJ1-1; TRBD1 matches at 7 bases. This CDR3 region has 16 residues. CDR1 and CDR2 from the germline V gene are WSHSY and SAAADI. J lost 1 base, V lost 1 base, and 6 bases had no gene match. This CDR3 is CASSEYLTGANTEAFF. The CDR3 DNA follows: TGCGCCAGCAGTGAGTACCTCACAGGGGCGAACACTGAAGCTTTCTTT.

The chain links TRBV9 to TRBJ2-1, with 8 bases fitting TRBD1. CDR1 SGDLS and CDR2 YYNGEE come from the germline V gene. The V segment lost 3 bases and the J segment 0 bases; nucleotides outside the gene matches: 2. The CDR3 loop spans 15 amino acids. Here the CDR3 reads CASSGQGNSYNEQFF. The CDR3 nucleotides are TGTGCCAGCAGCGGACAGGGGAACTCCTACAATGAGCAGTTCTTC. Drawing the rest from reference TRBV9 and TRBJ2-1, the complete variable domain is DSGVTQTPKHLITATGQRVTLRCSPRSGDLSVYWYQQSLDQGLQFLIQYYNGEERAKGNILERFSAQQFPDLHSELNLSSLELGDSALYFCASSGQGNSYNEQFFGPGTRLTVL.

This clone appeared once. This chain links TRBV9 with TRBJ2-3; 7 bases match TRBD2. CDR3 size: 17 residues. J lost 3 bases, V lost 1 base, and 11 bases had no gene match. Germline CDR1 and CDR2: SGDLS and YYNGEE. CDR3 loop: CASSVNGGTGRTDTQYF. The CDR3 DNA reads TGTGCCAGCAGCGTAAACGGGGGGACTGGGAGGACAGATACGCAGTATTTT.

This clone has only one observation. The rearrangement uses TRBV7-2 and TRBJ2-1; D may be TRBD1 (6 bases). CDR3 length: 15 amino acids. V lost 1 base and J 9 bases, leaving 16 bases between the germline ends. In germline, CDR1 is SGHTA, CDR2 FQGNSA. The CDR3 spells CASSLGVTGSGEQFF. The CDR3, as DNA: TGTGCCAGCAGCTTAGGGGTCACAGGGAGCGGTGAGCAGTTCTTC.

The V gene is TRBV18, the J gene TRBJ1-2, with unresolved D. Germline V CDR1 and CDR2: KGHSH, LQKENI. The CDR3 totals 15 residues. The V gene lost 1 base and the J gene lost 0 bases, with 9 bases spanning the gap. The CDR3 here is CASSPQSEANYGYTF. In DNA form, the CDR3 reads TGTGCCAGCTCACCACAGAGCGAAGCTAACTATGGCTACACCTTC.

This clone was picked up one time. The chain has TRBV2 and TRBJ1-1; no definite D call. Germline V CDR1 and CDR2: SNHLY, FYNNEI. The CDR3 totals 14 residues. V was trimmed by 4 bases and J by 0 bases, leaving 9 bases between them. For the CDR3, the DNA is TGTGCCAGCAGTGGCGGTGGGGTGAACACTGAAGCTTTCTTT. It translates to CASSGGGVNTEAFF. The full variable domain, in which reference TRBV2 and TRBJ1-1 provide the parts outside the CDR3, is EPEVTQTPSHQVTQMGQEVILRCVPISNHLYFYWYRQILGQKVEFLVSFYNNEISEKSEIFDDQFSVERPDGSNFTLKIRSTKLEDSAMYFCASSGGGVNTEAFFGQGTRLTVV.

The chain has TRBV5-4 and TRBJ2-1; 10 bases are a match to TRBD2. V gave up 0 bases and J gave up 0 bases; unmatched junction bases: 3. Germline CDR1 SGHNT, CDR2 YYREEE (reference sequence). The CDR3 spans 17 residues. Written as DNA, the CDR3 is TGTGCCAGCAGCTTGGAACCTAGCGGGAGCTCCTACAATGAGCAGTTCTTC. Its translation is CASSLEPSGSSYNEQFF. The whole variable domain, filled in from reference TRBV5-4 and TRBJ2-1, reads ETGVTQSPTHLIKTRGQQVTLRCSSQSGHNTVSWYQQALGQGPQFIFQYYREEENGRGNFPPRFSGLQFPNYSSELNVNALELDDSALYLCASSLEPSGSSYNEQFFGPGTRLTVL.

This sequence joins TRBV9 and TRBJ2-1, with D possibly TRBD1 on 5 matching bases. CDR3 length: 14 amino acids. Deletions cut 3 bases from V and 5 bases from J, with 12 bases between. CDR1 is SGDLS and CDR2 is YYNGEE in the germline V gene. This CDR3 reads CASSEAVGHNEQFF. In nucleotides, the CDR3 is TGTGCCAGCAGCGAAGCCGTGGGGCACAATGAGCAGTTCTTC.

This chain links TRBV7-8 with TRBJ1-4, with 10 bases aligning to TRBD1. J was trimmed by 3 bases and V by 5 bases; bases with no gene match: 6. CDR3 length: 16 amino acids. Germline-derived CDR1 and CDR2 are SGHVS and FQNEAQ. The CDR3 loop is CASSPFGTGANEKLFF. For the CDR3, the DNA is TGTGCCAGCAGCCCCTTCGGGACAGGGGCTAATGAAAAACTGTTTTTT. The variable domain in full, with the rest retrieved from reference TRBV7-8 and TRBJ1-4, is GAGVSQSPRYKVAKRGQDVALRCDPISGHVSLFWYQQALGQGPEFLTYFQNEAQLDKSGLPSDRFFAERPEGSVSTLKIQRTQQEDSAVYLCASSPFGTGANEKLFFGSGTQLSVL.

The chain joins TRBV29-1 to TRBJ2-5; 9 nucleotides align to TRBD1. This CDR3 is built from 13 residues. Germline V gene data show CDR1 as SQVTM and CDR2 as ANQGSEA. V was clipped by 3 bases and J by 6 bases; unmatched bases: 5. The CDR3 DNA follows: TGCAGCGTTGAGCTGACAGGGGGAAAGACCCAGTACTTC. This codes for CSVELTGGKTQYF.

The chain is built from TRBV7-9 and TRBJ1-5; no reliable D call. The CDR3 consists of 13 residues. Per the germline V gene, CDR1 is SEHNR and CDR2 is FQNEAQ (reference sequence). With 3 bases removed from V and 1 base from J, the gap between germline ends came to 4 bases. CDR3 sequence (DNA): TGTGCCAGCAGCTTGGACAGCAATCAGCCCCAGCATTTT. It is translated as CASSLDSNQPQHF. Looking up the rest from reference TRBV7-9 and TRBJ1-5 gives the full variable domain: DTGVSQNPRHKITKRGQNVTFRCDPISEHNRLYWYRQTLGQGPEFLTYFQNEAQLEKSRLLSDRFSAERPKGSFSTLEIQRTEQGDSAMYLCASSLDSNQPQHFGDGTRLSIL.